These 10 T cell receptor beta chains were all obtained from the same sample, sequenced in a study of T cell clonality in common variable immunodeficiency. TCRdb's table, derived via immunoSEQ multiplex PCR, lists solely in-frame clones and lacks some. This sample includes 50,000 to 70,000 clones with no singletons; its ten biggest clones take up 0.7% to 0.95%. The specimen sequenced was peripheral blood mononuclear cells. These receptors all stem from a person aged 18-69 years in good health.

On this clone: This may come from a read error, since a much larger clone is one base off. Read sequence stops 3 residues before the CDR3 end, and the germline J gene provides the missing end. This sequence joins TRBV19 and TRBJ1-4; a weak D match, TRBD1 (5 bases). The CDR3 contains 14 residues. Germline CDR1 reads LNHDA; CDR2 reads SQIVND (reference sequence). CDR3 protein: CATAVGRANEKLFF. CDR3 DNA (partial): TGTGCTACCGCGGTTGGCAGGGCTAATGAAAAA.

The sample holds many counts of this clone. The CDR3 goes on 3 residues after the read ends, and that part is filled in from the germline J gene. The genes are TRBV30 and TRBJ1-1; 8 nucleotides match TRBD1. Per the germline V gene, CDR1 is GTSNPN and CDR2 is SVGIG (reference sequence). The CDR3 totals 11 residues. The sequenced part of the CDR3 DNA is TGTGCCTGGAGACGGACAGGGAGA. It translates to CAWRRTGR. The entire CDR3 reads CAWRRTGRAFF.

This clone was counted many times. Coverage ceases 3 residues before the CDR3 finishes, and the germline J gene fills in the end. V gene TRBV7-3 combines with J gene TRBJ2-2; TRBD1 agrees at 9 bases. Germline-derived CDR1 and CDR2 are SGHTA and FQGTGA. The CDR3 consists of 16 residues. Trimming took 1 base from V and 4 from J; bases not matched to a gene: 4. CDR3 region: CASSLNRDRATGELFF. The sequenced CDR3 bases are TGTGCCAGCAGCTTAAATAGGGACAGGGCCACCGGGGAG.

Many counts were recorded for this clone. The part of the CDR3 DNA that was read is TGTGCCAGCAGTGGACAGGGGGGCCTCCAAGAGACC. Amino acid sequence: CASSGQGGLQET. The full-length CDR3 reads as CASSGQGGLQETQYF. This chain uses TRBV2 with TRBJ2-5; 9 bases align to TRBD1. Coverage ceases 3 residues before the CDR3 finishes, and the germline J gene fills in the end. Germline lookup yields CDR1 SNHLY and CDR2 FYNNEI. The V segment lost 4 bases and the J segment 1 base; nucleotides outside the gene matches: 4. The length of the CDR3 is 15 residues. Supplemented by reference TRBV2 and TRBJ2-5, the full variable domain reads EPEVTQTPSHQVTQMGQEVILRCVPISNHLYFYWYRQILGQKVEFLVSFYNNEISEKSEIFDDQFSVERPDGSNFTLKIRSTKLEDSAMYFCASSGQGGLQETQYFGPGTRLLVL.

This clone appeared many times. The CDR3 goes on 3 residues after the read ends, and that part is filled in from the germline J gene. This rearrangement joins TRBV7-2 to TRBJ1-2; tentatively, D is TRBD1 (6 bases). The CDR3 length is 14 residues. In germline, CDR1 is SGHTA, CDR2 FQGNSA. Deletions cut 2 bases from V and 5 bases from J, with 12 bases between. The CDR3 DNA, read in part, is TGTGCCAGCAGCTTAAGTCGGACAGAATATGGC. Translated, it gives CASSLSRTEYG. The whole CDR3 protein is CASSLSRTEYGYTF.

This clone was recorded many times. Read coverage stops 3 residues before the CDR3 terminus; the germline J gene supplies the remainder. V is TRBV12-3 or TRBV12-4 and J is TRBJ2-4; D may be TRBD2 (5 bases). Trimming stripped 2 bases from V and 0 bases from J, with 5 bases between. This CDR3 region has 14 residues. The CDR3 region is CASSLSGAKNIQYF. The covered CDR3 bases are TGTGCCAGCAGTTTAAGCGGAGCCAAAAACATT.

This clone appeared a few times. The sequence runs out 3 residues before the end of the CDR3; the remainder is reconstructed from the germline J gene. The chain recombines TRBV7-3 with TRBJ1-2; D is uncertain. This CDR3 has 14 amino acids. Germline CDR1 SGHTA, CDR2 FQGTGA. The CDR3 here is CASSLTTNTDTYTF. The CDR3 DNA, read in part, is TGTGCCAGCAGCTTAACGACTAACACAGATACC.

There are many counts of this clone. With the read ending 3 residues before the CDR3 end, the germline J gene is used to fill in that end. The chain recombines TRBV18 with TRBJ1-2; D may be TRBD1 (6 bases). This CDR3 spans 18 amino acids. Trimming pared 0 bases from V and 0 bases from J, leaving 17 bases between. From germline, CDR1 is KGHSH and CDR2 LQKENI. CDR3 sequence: CASSPPPVDRSPNYGYTF. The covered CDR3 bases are TGTGCCAGCTCACCACCCCCCGTAGACAGGTCCCCTAACTATGGC.

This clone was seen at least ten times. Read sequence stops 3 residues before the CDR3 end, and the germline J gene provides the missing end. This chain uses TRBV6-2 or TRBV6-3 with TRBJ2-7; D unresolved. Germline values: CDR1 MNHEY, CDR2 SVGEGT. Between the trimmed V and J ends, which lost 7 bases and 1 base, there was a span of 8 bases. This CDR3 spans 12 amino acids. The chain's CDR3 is CASTGLSYEQYF. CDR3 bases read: TGTGCCAGCACAGGATTGTCCTACGAG.

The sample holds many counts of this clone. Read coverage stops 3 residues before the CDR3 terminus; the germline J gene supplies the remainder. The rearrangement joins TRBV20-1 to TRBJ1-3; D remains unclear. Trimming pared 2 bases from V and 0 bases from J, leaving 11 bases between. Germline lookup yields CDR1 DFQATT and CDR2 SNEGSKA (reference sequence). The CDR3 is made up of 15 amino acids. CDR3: CSARPRRGSGNTIYF. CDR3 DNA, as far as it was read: TGCAGTGCTAGACCCCGTCGAGGCTCTGGAAACACC.